This entry features one T cell receptor beta chain sequence. This clonotype has ten or more counts. Which antigen it targets is not known. Base qualities are not recorded, but no much larger clone differs from it by a single base. This specimen belongs to a study of human T cells and chemical hapten exposure (dated by TCRdb to about 2021). With regard to the full study: For sensitization, 2% DPC in acetone was applied to an approximately 2 cm by approximately 2 cm area of upper inner arm skin. Throughout the study period of around 25 weeks, patients also received therapeutic DPC doses to the scalp every week. Patch tests used Finn chambers with 0.01% DPC on the upper back, scored after 6 days by International Contact Dermatitis Research Group standards. Alopecia areata with under or over 50% scalp involvement, alopecia totalis and alopecia universalis were represented in the patient cohort, which was mostly female. Libraries were pooled for sequencing, and variation in per-sample TCR yields was attributed mainly to small differences in library volumes within the pool. This study followed changes in the peripheral blood TCR repertoire in vivo during primary and secondary sensitization of alopecia patients to the hapten diphenylcyclopropenone (DPC). Blood samples were taken from patients before sensitization (week 0) and then at 2, 6 and about 24 weeks after DPC sensitization. Twenty-nine alopecia patients provided blood for TCR sequencing at one to four time points (pre-sensitization, 2, 6 and 24 weeks). General conclusions and limits of the study: After repeated subsampling, the strength of the expansion versus patch-test correlation and the threshold at which it became significant changed. Expanded TCRs formed significantly more large CDR3 similarity clusters than pre-sensitization or healthy control sets, consistent with antigen-driven responses. DPC sensitization did not change the number of TCRs with a frequency above 1 in 1000, and there was no evidence of changes in global repertoire structure. The number of PT1 expanded TCRs positively correlated with patch test score, significant at thresholds 8, 16 and 32 but not 4. Because all patients had alopecia, a presumed autoimmune disease, the immune response of the patients might differ from that of healthy individuals.

The time point label, as the study defines it: patch test 2, 6 weeks after DPC sensitization. The sample's treatment or condition, from its label and the paper: therapeutic diphenylcyclopropenone sensitization with weekly scalp DPC. Blood at each patch-test visit was drawn before the patch test was applied. Eligible patients were aged 18 to 70, diagnosed with alopecia, deemed suitable for DPC therapy, and excluded if pregnant. Total RNA was isolated from unfractionated whole blood collected in Tempus Blood RNA tubes. Library preparation employed RACE. Sequencing relied on a NextSeq 500. During library preparation, unique molecular identifiers were attached to individual cDNA molecules so that TCRs could be counted quantitatively and reproducibly. For every blood RNA sample, sequencing covered both the TCR alpha and TCR beta chains. The study's processing was this. The median number of TCRs per sample was approximately 93,000, ranging from 23,224 to 690,600. The Decombinator software suite was used to annotate the V, J and CDR3 of the TCR reads. For the PS versus PT1 abundance plots, all samples were subsampled to the same number of TCRs (28,000). Expanded TCRs were defined as absent before sensitization and observed at least eight times at the 2-week time point. Through fastp at Q25 and MiXCR, TCRdb rebuilt clones from the public reads, retaining in-frame beta chains. Rows with one shared CDR3 protein collapse into an entry with the most common genes and DNA. Here the V and J calls rest on TCRdb's processing, not on the authors' analysis. Across this sample there are about 84,000 distinct CDR3 sequences, with roughly 10% seen only once. The ten largest clones capture 4.5% to 5% of the sample.

Based on the germline V gene, the CDR1 and CDR2 sequences are MDHEN and SYDVKM. Between the V and J ends, shortened by 4 bases and 5 bases respectively, the junction contains 18 bases. The CDR3 measures 15 amino acids from cysteine to phenylalanine. The read is trimmed to its CDR3 DNA, 45 bases read in frame from base 1. The sequence is built from TRBV28 and TRBJ2-7; the D gene is possibly TRBD1 or TRBD2, with 5 bases matching each. The TCR comes from a woman in her fifties or sixties with alopecia areata. Some clones in this sample may be carry-over from other donors' samples. The sequences come from whole blood, collected in connection with sensitization to the hapten diphenylcyclopropenone (DPC). The CDR3 reads CASSSPGKRRDEQYF. The DNA sequence follows: TGTGCCAGCAGTTCACCCGGGAAGCGCAGGGACGAGCAGTACTTC.